The present T cell receptor (beta chain) was sequenced within a study of T-cell reconstitution after alpha-beta-depleted transplantation in children. The V end lost 3 bases, the J end lost 1 base, and 9 bases lay between the germline ends. The CDR3 has 14 residues. This clonotype was seen many times. Unique molecular identifiers were built into the TCRbeta library. TCRdb called the PCR reads again in MiXCR, with one record for every CDR3 protein. The sample lists hundreds of thousands of distinct CDR3 sequences; roughly 15% were seen once. The chain combines TRBV12-3 or TRBV12-4 with TRBJ1-1; D gene unclear. The sample consisted of PBMCs from the stem cell graft donor, taken from the stem cell graft. The TCR comes from a human donor who donated a stem cell graft to a child with acute myeloid leukemia. Here the CDR3 DNA reads TGTGCCAGCAGTTTCTTTGGTCAGAACACTGAAGCTTTCTTT. It codes for CASSFFGQNTEAFF.